In its sample, the clone carrying this T cell receptor (beta chain) ranks as medium-sized. Its antigen is not identified. There are 16 residues in the CDR3. Trimming cost V 8 bases and J 0 bases, with 17 bases left between them. Live CD3+CD8+TCRalphabeta+ cells were sorted into four subsets by PD-1 and/or TIGIT. The QIAseq Immune Repertoire TCR panel built the libraries from approximately 15 ng of total RNA. MiXCR, applied by TCRdb to the reads, yields one record per CDR3 protein. Of around 680 distinct CDR3 sequences in the sample, 10% were seen once. The sample comes from a study of circulating CD8 cells and anti-PD-1 response in melanoma. Study overall: Every 2 weeks, patients got 3 mg/kg nivolumab intravenously. Anti-PD-1 was first-line therapy for about 55% of the 13 patients. Broader study findings: TIGIT repertoires were least diverse, DNEG repertoires most diverse.

The source of this sequence is a human donor with melanoma. The genes are TRBV12-3 or TRBV12-4 and TRBJ2-1, with D possibly matching TRBD2 (5 bases). The specimen was CD8+ T cells from PBMCs, collected at baseline or after one month of anti-PD-1 therapy (not recorded which). DNA for the CDR3: TGTGCCAGCCGGGAAGCCCTAACCAGCTCCTACAATGAGCAGTTCTTC. Residues: CASREALTSSYNEQFF.